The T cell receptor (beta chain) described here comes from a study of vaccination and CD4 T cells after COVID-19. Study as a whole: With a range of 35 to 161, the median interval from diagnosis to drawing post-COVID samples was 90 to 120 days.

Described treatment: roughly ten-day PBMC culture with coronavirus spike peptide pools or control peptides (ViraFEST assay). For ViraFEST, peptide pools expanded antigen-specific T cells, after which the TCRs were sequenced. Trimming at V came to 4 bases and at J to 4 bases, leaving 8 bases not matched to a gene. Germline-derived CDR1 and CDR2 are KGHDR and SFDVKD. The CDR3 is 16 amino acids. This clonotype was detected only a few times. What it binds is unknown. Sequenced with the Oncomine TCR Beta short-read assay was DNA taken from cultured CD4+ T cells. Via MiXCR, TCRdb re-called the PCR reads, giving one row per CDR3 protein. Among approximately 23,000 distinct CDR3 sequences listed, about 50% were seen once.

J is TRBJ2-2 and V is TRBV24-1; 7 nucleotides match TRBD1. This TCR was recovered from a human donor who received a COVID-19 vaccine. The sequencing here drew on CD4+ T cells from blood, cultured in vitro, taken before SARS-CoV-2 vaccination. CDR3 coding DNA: TGTGCCACCAGTGACCTTGGACAGGCCCTCACCGGGGAGCTGTTTTTT. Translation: CATSDLGQALTGELFF.